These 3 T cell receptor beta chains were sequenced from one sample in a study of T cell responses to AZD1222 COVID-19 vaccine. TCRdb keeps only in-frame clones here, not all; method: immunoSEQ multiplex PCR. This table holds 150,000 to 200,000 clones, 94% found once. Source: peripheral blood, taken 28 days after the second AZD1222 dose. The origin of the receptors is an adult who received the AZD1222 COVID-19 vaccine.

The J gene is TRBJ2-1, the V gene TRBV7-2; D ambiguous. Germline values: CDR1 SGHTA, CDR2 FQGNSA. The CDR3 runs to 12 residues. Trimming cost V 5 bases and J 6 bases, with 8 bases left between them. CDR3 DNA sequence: TGTGCCAGCAGCAACTACCTCAATGAGCAGTTCTTC. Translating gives CASSNYLNEQFF.

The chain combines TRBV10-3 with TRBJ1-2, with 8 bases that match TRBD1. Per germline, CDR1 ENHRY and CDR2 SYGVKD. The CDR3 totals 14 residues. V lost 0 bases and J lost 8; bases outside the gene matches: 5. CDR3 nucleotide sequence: TGTGCCATCAGTGAGTCGATACAGGGGGAAGGCTACACCTTC. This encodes CAISESIQGEGYTF.

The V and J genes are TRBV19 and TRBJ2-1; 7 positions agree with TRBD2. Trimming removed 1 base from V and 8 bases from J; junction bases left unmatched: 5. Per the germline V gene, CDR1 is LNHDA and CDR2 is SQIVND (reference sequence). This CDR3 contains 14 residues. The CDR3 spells CASSIAGLADEQFF. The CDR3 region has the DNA TGTGCCAGTAGTATAGCCGGTCTAGCGGATGAGCAGTTCTTC.